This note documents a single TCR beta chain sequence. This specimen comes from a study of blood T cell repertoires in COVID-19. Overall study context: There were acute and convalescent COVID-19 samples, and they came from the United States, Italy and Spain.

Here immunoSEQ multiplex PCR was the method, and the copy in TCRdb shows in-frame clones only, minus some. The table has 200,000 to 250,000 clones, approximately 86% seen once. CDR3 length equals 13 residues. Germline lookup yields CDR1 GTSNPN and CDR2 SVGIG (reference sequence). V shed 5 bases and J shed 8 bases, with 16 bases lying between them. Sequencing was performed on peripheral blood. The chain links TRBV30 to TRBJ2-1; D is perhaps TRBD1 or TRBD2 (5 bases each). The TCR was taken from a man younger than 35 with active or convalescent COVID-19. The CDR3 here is CAWDSDPGDEQFF. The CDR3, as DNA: TGTGCCTGGGACAGTGACCCCGGGGATGAGCAGTTCTTC.